This paragraph reports one T cell receptor (beta chain). Its specificity is unknown. Other DNA variants within this sample encode the same CDR3. This entry belongs to a study of cytomegalovirus exposure and HLA in healthy donors. Study-level findings and limits: The study dropped some indistinguishable V segments, TRBV6-2 and TRBV6-3 among them.

The donors (healthy individuals) were bone marrow donors. Researchers ran the PCR with 60 Vbeta and 13 Jbeta primers. Some clones are missing from TCRdb's copy, which holds only in-frame ones; the method was immunoSEQ multiplex PCR. The sample has 55,000 to 80,000 clones; around 75% are singletons. J was trimmed by 5 bases and V by 1 base; bases with no gene match: 4. Germline V lookup: CDR1 SGHDT, CDR2 YYEEEE. The CDR3 runs 15 residues. The sequence came from a man between 65 and 85 years old in good health and CMV-seronegative. Sequencing was carried out using PBMCs. This sequence joins TRBV5-6 and TRBJ2-2; the match to TRBD2 covers 8 bases. CDR3 residues: CASSLNGGGTGELFF. The CDR3 DNA is TGTGCCAGCAGCTTGAACGGGGGGGGGACCGGGGAGCTGTTTTTT. Full variable domain (remainder filled in from reference TRBV5-6 and TRBJ2-2): DAGVTQSPTHLIKTRGQQVTLRCSPKSGHDTVSWYQQALGQGPQFIFQYYEEEERQRGNFPDRFSGHQFPNYSSELNVNALLLGDSALYLCASSLNGGGTGELFFGEGSRLTVL.